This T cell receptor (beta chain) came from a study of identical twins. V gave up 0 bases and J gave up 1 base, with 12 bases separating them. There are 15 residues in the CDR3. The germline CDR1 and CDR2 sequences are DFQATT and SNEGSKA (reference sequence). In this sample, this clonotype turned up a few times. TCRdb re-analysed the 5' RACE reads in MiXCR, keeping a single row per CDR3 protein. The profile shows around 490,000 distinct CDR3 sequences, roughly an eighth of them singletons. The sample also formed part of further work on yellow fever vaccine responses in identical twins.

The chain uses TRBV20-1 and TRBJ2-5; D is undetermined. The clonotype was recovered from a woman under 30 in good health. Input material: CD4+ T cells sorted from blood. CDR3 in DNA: TGCAGTGCTAGAGATCACAGACTGCGCCAAGAGACCCAGTACTTC. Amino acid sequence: CSARDHRLRQETQYF.